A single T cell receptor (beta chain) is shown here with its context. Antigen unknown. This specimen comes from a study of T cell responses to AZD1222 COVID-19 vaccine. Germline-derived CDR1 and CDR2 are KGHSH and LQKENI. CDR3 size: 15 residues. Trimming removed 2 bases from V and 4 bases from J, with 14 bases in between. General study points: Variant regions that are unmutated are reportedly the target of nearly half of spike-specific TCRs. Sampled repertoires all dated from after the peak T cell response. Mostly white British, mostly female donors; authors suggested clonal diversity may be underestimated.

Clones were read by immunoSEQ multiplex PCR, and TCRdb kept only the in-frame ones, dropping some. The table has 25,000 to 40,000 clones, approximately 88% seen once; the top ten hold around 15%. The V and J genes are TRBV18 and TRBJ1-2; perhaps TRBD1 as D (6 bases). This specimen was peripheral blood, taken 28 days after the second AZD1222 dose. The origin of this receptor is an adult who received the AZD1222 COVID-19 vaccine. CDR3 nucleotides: TGTGCCAGCTCACCAGGAGCCGGACAGAGCTATGGCTACACCTTC. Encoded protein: CASSPGAGQSYGYTF.